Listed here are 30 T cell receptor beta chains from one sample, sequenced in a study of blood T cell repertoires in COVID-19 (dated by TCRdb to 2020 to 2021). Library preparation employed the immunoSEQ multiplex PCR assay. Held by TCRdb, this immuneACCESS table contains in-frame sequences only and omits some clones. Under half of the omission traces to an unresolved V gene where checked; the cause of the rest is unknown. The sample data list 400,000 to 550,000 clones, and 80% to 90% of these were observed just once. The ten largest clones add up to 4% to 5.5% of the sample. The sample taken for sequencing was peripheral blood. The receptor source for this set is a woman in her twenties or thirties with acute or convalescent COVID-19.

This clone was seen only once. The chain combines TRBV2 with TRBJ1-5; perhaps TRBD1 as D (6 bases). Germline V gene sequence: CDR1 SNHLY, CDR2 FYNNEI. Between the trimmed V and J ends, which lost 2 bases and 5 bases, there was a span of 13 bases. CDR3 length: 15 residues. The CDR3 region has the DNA TGTGCCAGCAGTGAAATCCAGGGGCAGTATCAGCCCCAGCATTTT. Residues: CASSEIQGQYQPQHF. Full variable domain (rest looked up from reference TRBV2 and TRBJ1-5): EPEVTQTPSHQVTQMGQEVILRCVPISNHLYFYWYRQILGQKVEFLVSFYNNEISEKSEIFDDQFSVERPDGSNFTLKIRSTKLEDSAMYFCASSEIQGQYQPQHFGDGTRLSIL.

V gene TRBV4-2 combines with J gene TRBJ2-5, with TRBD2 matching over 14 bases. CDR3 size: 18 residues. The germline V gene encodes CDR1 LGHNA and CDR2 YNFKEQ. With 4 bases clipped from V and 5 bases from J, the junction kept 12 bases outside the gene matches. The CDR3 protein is CASSPGRLAGGPGETQYF. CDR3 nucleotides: TGTGCCAGCAGCCCAGGACGACTAGCGGGGGGGCCTGGGGAGACCCAGTACTTC.

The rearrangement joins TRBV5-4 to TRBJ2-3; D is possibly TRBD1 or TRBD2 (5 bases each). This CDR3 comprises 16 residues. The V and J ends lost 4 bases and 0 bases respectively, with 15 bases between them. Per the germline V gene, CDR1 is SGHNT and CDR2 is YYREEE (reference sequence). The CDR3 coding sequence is TGTGCCAGCAGCCTGGGGGAGTTTACTAGCACAGATACGCAGTATTTT. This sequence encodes CASSLGEFTSTDTQYF.

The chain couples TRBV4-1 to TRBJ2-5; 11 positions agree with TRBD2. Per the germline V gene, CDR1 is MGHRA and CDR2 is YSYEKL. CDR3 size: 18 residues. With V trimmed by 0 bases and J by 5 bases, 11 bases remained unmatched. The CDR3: CASSQEGLAGGGSETQYF. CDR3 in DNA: TGCGCCAGCAGCCAAGAAGGGCTAGCGGGGGGAGGTTCGGAGACCCAGTACTTC.

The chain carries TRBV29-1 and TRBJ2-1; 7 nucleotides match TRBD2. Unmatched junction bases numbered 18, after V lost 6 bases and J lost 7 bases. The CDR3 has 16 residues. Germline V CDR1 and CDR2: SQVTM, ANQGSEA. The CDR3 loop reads CSVQGGTGGSFNEQFF. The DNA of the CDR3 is TGCAGCGTCCAGGGCGGAACGGGGGGTTCTTTTAATGAGCAGTTCTTC.

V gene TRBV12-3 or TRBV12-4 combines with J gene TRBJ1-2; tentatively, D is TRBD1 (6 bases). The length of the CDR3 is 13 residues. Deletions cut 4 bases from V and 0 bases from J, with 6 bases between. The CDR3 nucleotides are TGTGCCAGCAGTTGGACAGCTAACTATGGCTACACCTTC. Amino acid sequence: CASSWTANYGYTF.

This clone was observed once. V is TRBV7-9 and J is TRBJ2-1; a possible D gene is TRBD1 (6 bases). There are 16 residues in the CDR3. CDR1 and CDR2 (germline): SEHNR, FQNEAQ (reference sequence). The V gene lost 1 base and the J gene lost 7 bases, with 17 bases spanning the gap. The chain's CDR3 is CASSLETLGGPNEQFF. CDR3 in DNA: TGTGCCAGCAGCTTAGAGACTTTAGGGGGTCCGAATGAGCAGTTCTTC.

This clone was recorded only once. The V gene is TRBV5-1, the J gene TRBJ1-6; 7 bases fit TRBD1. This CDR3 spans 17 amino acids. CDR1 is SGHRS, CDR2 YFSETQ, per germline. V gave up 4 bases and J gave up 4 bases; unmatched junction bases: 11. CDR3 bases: TGCGCCAGCAGCCGCACGGAGGGGACAGCTTATAATTCACCCCTCCACTTT. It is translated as CASSRTEGTAYNSPLHF.

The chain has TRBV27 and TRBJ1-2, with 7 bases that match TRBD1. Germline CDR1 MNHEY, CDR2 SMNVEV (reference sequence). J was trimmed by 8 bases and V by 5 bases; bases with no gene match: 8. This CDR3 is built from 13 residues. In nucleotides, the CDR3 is TGTGCCAGCAGTATAAACAGGGGTCGAGGCTACACCTTC. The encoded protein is CASSINRGRGYTF.

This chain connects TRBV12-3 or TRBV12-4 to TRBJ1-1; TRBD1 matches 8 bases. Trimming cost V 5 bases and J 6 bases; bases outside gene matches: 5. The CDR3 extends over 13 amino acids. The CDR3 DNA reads TGTGCCAGCAGTCCGGACAGGGTCGCTGAAGCTTTCTTT. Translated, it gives CASSPDRVAEAFF.

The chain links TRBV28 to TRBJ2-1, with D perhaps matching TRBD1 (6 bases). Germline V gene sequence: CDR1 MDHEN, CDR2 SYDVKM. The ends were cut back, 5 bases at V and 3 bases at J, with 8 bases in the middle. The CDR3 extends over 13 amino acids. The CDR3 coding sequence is TGTGCCAGCAGTACAGGGTTCTACAATGAGCAGTTCTTC. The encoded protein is CASSTGFYNEQFF.

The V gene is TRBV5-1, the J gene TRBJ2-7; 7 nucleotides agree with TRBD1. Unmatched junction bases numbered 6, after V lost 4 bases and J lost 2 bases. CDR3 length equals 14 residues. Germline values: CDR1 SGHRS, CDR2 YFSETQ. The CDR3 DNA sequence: TGCGCCAGCAGCCACGACAGGGAGACCTACGAGCAGTACTTC. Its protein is CASSHDRETYEQYF.

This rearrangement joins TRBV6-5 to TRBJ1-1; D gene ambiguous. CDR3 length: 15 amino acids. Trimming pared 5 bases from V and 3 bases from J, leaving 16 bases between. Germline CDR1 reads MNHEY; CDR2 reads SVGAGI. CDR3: CASSPYFRGDTEAFF. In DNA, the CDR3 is TGTGCCAGCAGTCCCTACTTCCGTGGAGACACTGAAGCTTTCTTT.

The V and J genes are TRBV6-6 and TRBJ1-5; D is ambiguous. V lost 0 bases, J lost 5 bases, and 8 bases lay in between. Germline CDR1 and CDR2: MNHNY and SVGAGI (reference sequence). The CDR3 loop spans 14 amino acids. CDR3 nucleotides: TGTGCCAGCAGTTACTCGTCCAAATATCAGCCCCAGCATTTT. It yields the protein CASSYSSKYQPQHF.

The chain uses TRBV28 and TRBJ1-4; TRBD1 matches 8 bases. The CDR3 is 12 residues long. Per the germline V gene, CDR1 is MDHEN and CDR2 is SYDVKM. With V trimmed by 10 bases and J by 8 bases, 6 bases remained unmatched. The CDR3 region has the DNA TGTGCCACACGCAGGGGGCTGGAAAAACTGTTTTTT. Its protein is CATRRGLEKLFF.

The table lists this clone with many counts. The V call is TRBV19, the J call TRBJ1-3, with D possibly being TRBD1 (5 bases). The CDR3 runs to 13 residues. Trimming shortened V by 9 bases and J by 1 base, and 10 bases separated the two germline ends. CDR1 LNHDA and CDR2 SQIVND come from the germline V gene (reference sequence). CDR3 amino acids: CASQGQSGNTIYF. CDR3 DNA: TGTGCCAGCCAAGGACAATCTGGAAACACCATATATTTT.

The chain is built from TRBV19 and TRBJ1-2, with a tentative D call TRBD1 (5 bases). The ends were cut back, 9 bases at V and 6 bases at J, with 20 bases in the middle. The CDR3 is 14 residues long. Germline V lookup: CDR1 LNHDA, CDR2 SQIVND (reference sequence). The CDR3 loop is CASRQPGGFHGYTF. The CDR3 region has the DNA TGTGCCAGCCGACAACCTGGGGGGTTTCATGGCTACACCTTC.

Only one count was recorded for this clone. DNA of the CDR3: TGTGCCAGCAGCTTAGTGTACGGGGGGGGCGATGAGCAGTTCTTC. Translating it yields CASSLVYGGGDEQFF. The chain recombines TRBV11-1 with TRBJ2-1; TRBD2 matches 8 bases. CDR1 and CDR2 (germline): SGHAT, FQDESV (reference sequence). V shed 1 base, J shed 8 bases, and the junction held 7 bases outside the gene matches. This CDR3 is 15 amino acids long. The variable domain in full, completed from reference TRBV11-1 and TRBJ2-1, reads EAEVAQSPRYKITEKSQAVAFWCDPISGHATLYWYRQILGQGPELLVQFQDESVVDDSQLPKDRFSAERLKGVDSTLKIQPAELGDSAMYLCASSLVYGGGDEQFFGPGTRLTVL.

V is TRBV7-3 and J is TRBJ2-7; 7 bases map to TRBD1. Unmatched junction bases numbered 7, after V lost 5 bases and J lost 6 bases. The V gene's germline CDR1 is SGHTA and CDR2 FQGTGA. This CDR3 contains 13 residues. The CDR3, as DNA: TGTGCCAGCAGCCAACCCAACAGGGGCGAGCAGTACTTC. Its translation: CASSQPNRGEQYF.

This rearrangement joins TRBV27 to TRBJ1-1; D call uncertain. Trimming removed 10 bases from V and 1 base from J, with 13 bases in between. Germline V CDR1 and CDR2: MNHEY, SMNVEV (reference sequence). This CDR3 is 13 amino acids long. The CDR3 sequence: CATQITANTEAFF. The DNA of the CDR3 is TGTGCCACTCAAATAACAGCGAACACTGAAGCTTTCTTT.

CDR3 coding DNA: TGTGCCAGTAGTAACCCCCAGGGGGTTATCTCCACAGATACGCAGTATTTT. It encodes CASSNPQGVISTDTQYF. The rearrangement links TRBV19 to TRBJ2-3; 7 bases map to TRBD1. The germline V gene encodes CDR1 LNHDA and CDR2 SQIVND (reference sequence). This CDR3 is built from 17 residues. V dropped 4 bases and J dropped 2; count of bases not matched to a gene: 12.

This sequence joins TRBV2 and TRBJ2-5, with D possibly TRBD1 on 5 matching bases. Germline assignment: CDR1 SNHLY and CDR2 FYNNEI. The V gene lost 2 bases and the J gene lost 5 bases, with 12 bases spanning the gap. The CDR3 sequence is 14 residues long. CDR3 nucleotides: TGTGCCAGCAGTGAATTCCTGGGGCCGGAGACCCAGTACTTC. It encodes CASSEFLGPETQYF. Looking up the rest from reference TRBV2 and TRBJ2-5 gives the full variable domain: EPEVTQTPSHQVTQMGQEVILRCVPISNHLYFYWYRQILGQKVEFLVSFYNNEISEKSEIFDDQFSVERPDGSNFTLKIRSTKLEDSAMYFCASSEFLGPETQYFGPGTRLLVL.

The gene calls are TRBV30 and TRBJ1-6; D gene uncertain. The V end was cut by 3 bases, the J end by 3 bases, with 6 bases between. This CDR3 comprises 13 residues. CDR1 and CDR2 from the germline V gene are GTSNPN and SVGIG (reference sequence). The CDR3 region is CAWRDFYNSPLHF. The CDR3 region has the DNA TGTGCCTGGAGGGACTTCTATAATTCACCCCTCCACTTT.

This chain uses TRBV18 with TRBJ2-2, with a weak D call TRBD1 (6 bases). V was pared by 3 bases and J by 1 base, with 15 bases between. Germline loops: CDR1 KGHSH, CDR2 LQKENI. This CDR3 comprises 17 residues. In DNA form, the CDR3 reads TGTGCCAGCTCACCCCTTATGACAGGATTGAACACCGGGGAGCTGTTTTTT. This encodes CASSPLMTGLNTGELFF.

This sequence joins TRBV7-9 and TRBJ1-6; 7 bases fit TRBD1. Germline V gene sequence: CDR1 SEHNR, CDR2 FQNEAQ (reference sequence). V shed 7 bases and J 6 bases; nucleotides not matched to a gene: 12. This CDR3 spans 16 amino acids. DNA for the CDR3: TGTGCCAGCACCACAACGGGACAGCTTTTTAATTCACCCCTCCACTTT. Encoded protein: CASTTTGQLFNSPLHF.

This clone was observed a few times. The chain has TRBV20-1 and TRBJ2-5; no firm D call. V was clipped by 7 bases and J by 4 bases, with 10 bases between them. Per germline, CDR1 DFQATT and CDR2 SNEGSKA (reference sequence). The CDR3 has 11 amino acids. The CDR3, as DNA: TGCAGTGTACGCCACTTAGAGACCCAGTACTTC. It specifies CSVRHLETQYF.

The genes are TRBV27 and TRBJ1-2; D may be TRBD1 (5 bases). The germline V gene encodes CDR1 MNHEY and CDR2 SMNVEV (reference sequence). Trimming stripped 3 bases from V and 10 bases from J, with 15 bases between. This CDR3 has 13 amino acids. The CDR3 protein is CASSFRQGGDYTF. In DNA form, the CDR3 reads TGTGCCAGCAGTTTTCGGCAGGGAGGTGACTACACCTTC.

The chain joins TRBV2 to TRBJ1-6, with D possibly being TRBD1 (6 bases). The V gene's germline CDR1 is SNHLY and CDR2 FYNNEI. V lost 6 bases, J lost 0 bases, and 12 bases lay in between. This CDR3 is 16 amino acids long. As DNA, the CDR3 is TGTGCCAGCAGGGACAGCCGCAGCTCCTATAATTCACCCCTCCACTTT. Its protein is CASRDSRSSYNSPLHF.

DNA for the CDR3: TGTGCCAGCAGTGCCACCGGGACAGGGGAAGCCGGGGAGCTGTTTTTT. It encodes CASSATGTGEAGELFF. J is TRBJ2-2 and V is TRBV2; 10 nucleotides align to TRBD1. The germline gives CDR1 SNHLY, CDR2 FYNNEI. The length of the CDR3 is 16 residues. The V segment lost 4 bases and the J segment 6 bases; nucleotides outside the gene matches: 8.

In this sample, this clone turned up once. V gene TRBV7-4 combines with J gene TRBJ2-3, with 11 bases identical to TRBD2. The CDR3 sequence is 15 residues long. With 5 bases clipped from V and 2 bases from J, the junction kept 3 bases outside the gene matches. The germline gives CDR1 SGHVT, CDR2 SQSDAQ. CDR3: CASSQGLAVTDTQYF. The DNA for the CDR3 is TGTGCCAGCAGCCAGGGACTAGCGGTCACAGATACGCAGTATTTT.